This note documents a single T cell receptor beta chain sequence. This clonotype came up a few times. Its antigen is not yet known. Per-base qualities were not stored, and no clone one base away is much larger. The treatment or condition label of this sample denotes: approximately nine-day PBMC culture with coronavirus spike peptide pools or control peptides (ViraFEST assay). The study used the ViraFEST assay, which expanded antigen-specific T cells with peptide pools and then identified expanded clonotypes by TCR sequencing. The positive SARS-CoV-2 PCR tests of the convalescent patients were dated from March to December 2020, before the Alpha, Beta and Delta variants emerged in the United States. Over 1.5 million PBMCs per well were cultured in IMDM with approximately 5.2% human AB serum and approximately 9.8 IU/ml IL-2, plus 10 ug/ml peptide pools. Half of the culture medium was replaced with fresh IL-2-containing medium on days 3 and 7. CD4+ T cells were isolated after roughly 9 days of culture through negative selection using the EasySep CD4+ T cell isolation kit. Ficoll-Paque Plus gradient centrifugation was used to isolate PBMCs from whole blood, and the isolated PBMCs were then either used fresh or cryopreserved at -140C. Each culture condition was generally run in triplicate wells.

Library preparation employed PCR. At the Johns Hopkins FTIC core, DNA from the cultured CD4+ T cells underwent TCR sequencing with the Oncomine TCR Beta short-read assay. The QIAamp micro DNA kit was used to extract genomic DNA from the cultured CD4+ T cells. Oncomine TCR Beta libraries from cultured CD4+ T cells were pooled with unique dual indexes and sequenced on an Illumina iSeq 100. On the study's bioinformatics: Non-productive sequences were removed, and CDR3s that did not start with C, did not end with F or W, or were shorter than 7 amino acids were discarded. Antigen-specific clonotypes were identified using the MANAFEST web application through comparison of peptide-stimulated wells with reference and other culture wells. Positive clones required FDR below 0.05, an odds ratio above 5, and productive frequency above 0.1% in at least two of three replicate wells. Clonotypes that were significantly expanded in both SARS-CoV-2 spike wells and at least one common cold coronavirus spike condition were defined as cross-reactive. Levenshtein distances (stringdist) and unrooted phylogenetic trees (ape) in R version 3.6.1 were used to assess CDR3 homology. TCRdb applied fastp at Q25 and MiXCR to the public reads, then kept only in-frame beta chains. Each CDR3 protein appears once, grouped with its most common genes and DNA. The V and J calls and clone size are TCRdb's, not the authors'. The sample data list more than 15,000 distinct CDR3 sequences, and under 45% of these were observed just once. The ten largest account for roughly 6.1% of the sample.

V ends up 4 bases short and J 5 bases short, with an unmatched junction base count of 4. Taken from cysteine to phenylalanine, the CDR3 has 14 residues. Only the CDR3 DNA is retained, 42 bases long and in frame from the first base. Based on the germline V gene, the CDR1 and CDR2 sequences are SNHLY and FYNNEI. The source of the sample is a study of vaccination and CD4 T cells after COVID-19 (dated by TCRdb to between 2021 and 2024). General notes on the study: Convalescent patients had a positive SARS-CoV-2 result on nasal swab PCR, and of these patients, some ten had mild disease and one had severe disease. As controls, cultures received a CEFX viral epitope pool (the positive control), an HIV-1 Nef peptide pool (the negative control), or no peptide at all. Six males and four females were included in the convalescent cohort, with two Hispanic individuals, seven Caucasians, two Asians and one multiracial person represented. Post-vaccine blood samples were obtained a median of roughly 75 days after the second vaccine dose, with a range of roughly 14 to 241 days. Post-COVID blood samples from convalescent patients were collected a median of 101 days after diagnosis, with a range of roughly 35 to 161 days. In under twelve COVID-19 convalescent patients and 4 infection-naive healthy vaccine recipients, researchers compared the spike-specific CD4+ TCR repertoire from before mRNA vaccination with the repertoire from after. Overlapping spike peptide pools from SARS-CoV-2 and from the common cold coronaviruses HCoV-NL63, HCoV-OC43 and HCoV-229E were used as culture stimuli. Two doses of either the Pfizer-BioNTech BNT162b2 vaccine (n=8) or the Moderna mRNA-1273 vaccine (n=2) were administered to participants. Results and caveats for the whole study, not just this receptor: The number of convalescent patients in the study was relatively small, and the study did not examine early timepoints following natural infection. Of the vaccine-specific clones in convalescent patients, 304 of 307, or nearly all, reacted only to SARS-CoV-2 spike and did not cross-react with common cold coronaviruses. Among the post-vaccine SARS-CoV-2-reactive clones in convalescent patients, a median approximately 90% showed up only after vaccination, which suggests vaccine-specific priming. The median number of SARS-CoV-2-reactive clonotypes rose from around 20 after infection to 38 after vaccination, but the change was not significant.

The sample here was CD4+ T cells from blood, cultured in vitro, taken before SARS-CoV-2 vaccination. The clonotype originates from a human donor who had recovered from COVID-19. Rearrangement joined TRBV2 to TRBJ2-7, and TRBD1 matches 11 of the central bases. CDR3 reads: CASSGWGQGDEQYF. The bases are TGTGCCAGCAGTGGATGGGGACAGGGGGACGAGCAGTACTTC.